A selection of T cell receptor beta chains follows, all from one sample in a study of T cell repertoires in cytomegalovirus infection. No antigens are known for them. TCRdb itself ran the reads through MiXCR, one entry per CDR3 protein. This table has about 85,000 distinct CDR3 sequences, around half appearing once. The sample here was CD8+ T cells from cultured PBMCs, taken from culture after CMV antigen stimulation. Receptors originate from a human donor in good health (CMV status not recorded). Some clones in this sample may be carry-over from other donors' samples. The CDR3 runs from the conserved cysteine through the conserved F or W. Fields, in order: V gene, D gene, clone size, J gene, CDR3 DNA, CDR3 protein. The D gene is left open where the match is weak. A clone size is listed for some rows: how often the clone was seen (once, few, many), or a class if it is expanded.

>TRBV19|.|.|TRBJ1-2
TGTGCCAGTAGTAAAGACGTTTATGGCTACACCTTC
CASSKDVYGYTF
>TRBV7-6|.|.|TRBJ2-7
TGTGCCAGCAGCTTCGGCGCAGGGGCAGGAGTCTACGAGCAGTACTTC
CASSFGAGAGVYEQYF
>TRBV19|.|few|TRBJ1-1
TGTGCCAGTAGTATCTCCGGACAGATGAACACTGAAGCTTTCTTT
CASSISGQMNTEAFF
>TRBV11-2|.|.|TRBJ2-7
TGTGCCAGCAGCTTGGGCCTAGCCCTCCAATACGAGCAGTACTTC
CASSLGLALQYEQYF
>TRBV7-8|.|many|TRBJ1-1
TGTGCCAGCAGCTTACCCCAGGGAATGAACACTGAAGCTTTCTTT
CASSLPQGMNTEAFF
>TRBV2|TRBD2|.|TRBJ2-1
TGTGCCATAAAACTAGCGGGGGGCCACAATGAGCAGTTCTTC
CAIKLAGGHNEQFF
>TRBV24-1|.|.|TRBJ1-2
TGTGCCACCAGTGATGGGTCCACGCCCTATGGCTACACCTTC
CATSDGSTPYGYTF
>TRBV6-5|TRBD1|.|TRBJ1-2
TGTGCCAGCACCCTCCGGGACAGGGCTAACTATGGCTACACCTTC
CASTLRDRANYGYTF
>TRBV27|.|.|TRBJ2-2
TGTGCCAGCACACCCCTGCGGGCTAGCGAAATCACCGGGGAGCTGTTTTTT
CASTPLRASEITGELFF
>TRBV7-9|.|few|TRBJ2-2
TGTGCCAGCAGCCCCGGGAGACCCGGGGGTCCCGGGGAGCTGTTTTTT
CASSPGRPGGPGELFF
>TRBV27|TRBD2|.|TRBJ2-1
TGTGCCAGCAGTTCCCCTAGCGGGAGTTCGGATGAGCAGTTCTTC
CASSSPSGSSDEQFF
>TRBV7-8|.|few|TRBJ1-5
TGTGCCAGCAGCTTAGCCGGGCAGCCCCAGCATTTT
CASSLAGQPQHF
>TRBV28|.|.|TRBJ2-6
TGTGCCAGCAGTTCTCTACAGGTAGTCGAGGCCAACGTCCTGACTTTC
CASSSLQVVEANVLTF
>TRBV27|TRBD2|once|TRBJ2-1
TGTGCCAGCAGTTCACTACTTAGCGGGGTATCCTACAATGAGCAGTTCTTC
CASSSLLSGVSYNEQFF
>TRBV3-1|TRBD1|few|TRBJ1-1
TGTGCCAGCAGCCAAGATTTGAGGAGGAAGAGACAGGGTGTTGAAGCTTTCTTT
CASSQDLRRKRQGVEAFF
>TRBV11-2|.|.|TRBJ2-1
TGTGCCAGCAGCTTAGTGGTGCGGCCGAGCTCCTACAATGAGCAGTTCTTC
CASSLVVRPSSYNEQFF
>TRBV7-4|.|.|TRBJ2-7
TGTGCCAGCAGCCACGGGACTCCCTCTTTCTACGAGCAGTACTTC
CASSHGTPSFYEQYF
>TRBV7-9|.|.|TRBJ2-7
TGTGCCAGCAGCCTGCTCGGAGGGGACGAGCAGTACTTC
CASSLLGGDEQYF
>TRBV4-1|TRBD2|.|TRBJ2-7
TGCGCCAGCAGCCTGACTAGCGGGGCGTCCTACGAGCAGTACTTC
CASSLTSGASYEQYF
>TRBV5-5|TRBD2|few|TRBJ2-5
TGTGCCAGCAGGTGGGGACTAGCGGGCCAAGAGACCCAGTACTTC
CASRWGLAGQETQYF
>TRBV4-1|.|.|TRBJ1-6
TGCGCCAGCAGCCAAGAAATAGGGAGCGATAATTCACCCCTCCACTTT
CASSQEIGSDNSPLHF
>TRBV4-2|.|.|TRBJ2-3
TGTGCCAGCAGCCCCCTCCCGGGGGCGGAGAGAACAGATACGCAGTATTTT
CASSPLPGAERTDTQYF
>TRBV10-3|.|.|TRBJ1-3
TGTGCCATCCCAGGGGTCTCTGGAAACACCATATATTTT
CAIPGVSGNTIYF
>TRBV7-9|TRBD2|.|TRBJ2-1
TGTGCCAGCAGCTATGGATCGGCTAGCGGGAGTGACAATGAGCAGTTCTTC
CASSYGSASGSDNEQFF
>TRBV28|.|.|TRBJ2-3
TGTGCCAGCAGTTTATCTCGATTAGGCGGGGATTTT
CASSLSRLGGDF
>TRBV7-2|TRBD2|.|TRBJ2-1
TGTGCCAGCAGCCATGAAGCGGGAGGGATTAATGAGCAGTTCTTC
CASSHEAGGINEQFF
>TRBV27|TRBD2|few|TRBJ2-3
TGTGCCAGCAGTTTATCACCCCTAGCGGAGATTTCGGATACGCAGTATTTT
CASSLSPLAEISDTQYF
>TRBV7-8|TRBD1|.|TRBJ1-5
TGTGCCAGCAGTTTACACCGGGACAGGTTGGGGCAGCCCCAGCATTTT
CASSLHRDRLGQPQHF
>TRBV6-1|TRBD2|.|TRBJ2-5
TGTGCCAGCAGTTCGGGGGGACGATACATCCAAGAGACCCAGTACTTC
CASSSGGRYIQETQYF
>TRBV19|.|once|TRBJ2-2
TGTGCCAGTAAAGGGTACACCGGGGAGCTGTTTTTT
CASKGYTGELFF
>TRBV7-9|TRBD2|.|TRBJ2-5
TGTGCCAGCAGCGCCCGGACTAGCGGGCCTCAAGAGACCCAGTACTTC
CASSARTSGPQETQYF
>TRBV7-6|TRBD1|many|TRBJ1-4
TGTGCCAGCAGCCTCCAGACTCCGGGACAGGGTGTGACTAATGAAAAACTGTTTTTT
CASSLQTPGQGVTNEKLFF
>TRBV7-2|TRBD1|.|TRBJ2-2
TGTGCCAGCAGCCCAGGACAGGGGCGGTTGTGGGAGCTGTTTTTT
CASSPGQGRLWELFF
>TRBV7-8|TRBD1|few|TRBJ2-7
TGTGCCAGCACCCTACCGGGACAGGGTCCGTACGAGCAGTACTTC
CASTLPGQGPYEQYF
>TRBV20-1|.|.|TRBJ1-1
TGCAGTGCTAGAATAGACAGGAGCCTCACTGAAGCTTTCTTT
CSARIDRSLTEAFF
>TRBV13|TRBD1|many|TRBJ2-7
TGTGCCAGCAGCACCTCGGACAGGGACCTCTCCTACGAGCAGTACTTC
CASSTSDRDLSYEQYF
>TRBV12-5|.|few|TRBJ1-4
TGTGCTAGTGGTTTGGTAGCAGGGGTGGATGAAAAACTGTTTTTT
CASGLVAGVDEKLFF
>TRBV5-1|.|.|TRBJ2-7
TGCGCCAGCAGCTTGCAGAACGAGCAGTACTTC
CASSLQNEQYF
>TRBV13|TRBD2|once|TRBJ2-2
TGTGCCAGCAGCACCGACAGGACAAAAACTAGCGGGAGACACACCGGGGAGCTGTTTTTT
CASSTDRTKTSGRHTGELFF
>TRBV5-5|.|once|TRBJ1-3
TGTGCCAGCAGCAGCGGCGATTACTCTGGAAACACCATATATTTT
CASSSGDYSGNTIYF
>TRBV7-8|TRBD1|.|TRBJ2-7
TGTGCCAGCAGCTTGGGGGACAGGGACTACGAGCAGTACTTC
CASSLGDRDYEQYF
>TRBV11-2|TRBD1|few|TRBJ1-4
TGTGCCAGCAGCTTAAAGCCAGGGGGAACTAATGAAAAACTGTTTTTT
CASSLKPGGTNEKLFF
>TRBV11-2|TRBD1|.|TRBJ1-2
TGTGCCAGCAGCTTTAGTCTTCAGGACAGGGCTGGCTACACCTTC
CASSFSLQDRAGYTF
>TRBV27|.|.|TRBJ2-7
TGTGCCAGCAGCTATCTAGACAGCTCCTACGAGCAGTACTTC
CASSYLDSSYEQYF
>TRBV7-6|.|.|TRBJ2-2
TGTGCCAGCAGCCCGGGACATACGAACACCGGGGAGCTGTTTTTT
CASSPGHTNTGELFF
>TRBV4-2|TRBD2|.|TRBJ2-1
TGTGCCAGCAGCCAGGTCAGCGGGAGCGCGGGCAATGAGCAGTTCTTC
CASSQVSGSAGNEQFF
>TRBV28|TRBD2|.|TRBJ2-7
TGTGCCAGCAGTCTCGGTTCTCCGGGAGGTTACGAGCAGTACTTC
CASSLGSPGGYEQYF
>TRBV7-9|TRBD1|.|TRBJ2-1
TGTGCCAGCAGCCCATGGGACAGCTACAATGAGCAGTTCTTC
CASSPWDSYNEQFF
>TRBV7-8|.|.|TRBJ1-1
TGTGCCAGCAGCTTAAACAGAGACACTGAAGCTTTCTTT
CASSLNRDTEAFF
>TRBV6-1|.|.|TRBJ2-7
TGTGCCAGCAGTCCCCGGACCCAGGCGGCGCAGTACTTC
CASSPRTQAAQYF
>TRBV7-6|.|few|TRBJ1-2
TGTGCCAGCAGCTTAGTCTGGGGCTATGGCTACACCTTC
CASSLVWGYGYTF
>TRBV7-9|.|.|TRBJ2-1
TGTGCCAGCAGCCCTAAGGAGGGGTTCGGGGGCAAGTATGAGCAGTTCTTC
CASSPKEGFGGKYEQFF
>TRBV20-1|.|.|TRBJ1-5
TGCAGTGCCCTAGGTAGGGCGAGCAATCAGCCCCAGCATTTT
CSALGRASNQPQHF
>TRBV19|.|.|TRBJ1-5
TGTGCCAGTAGGGCCATGGGCAATCAGCCCCAGCATTTT
CASRAMGNQPQHF
>TRBV30|TRBD2|.|TRBJ2-1
TGTGCCTGGAGTGAGTTAGCGGGGGGGTACAATGAGCAGTTCTTC
CAWSELAGGYNEQFF
>TRBV23-1|.|few|TRBJ1-2
TGCGCCAGCAGTCACCCGGGCCGGCTGGGCTATGGCTACACCTTC
CASSHPGRLGYGYTF
>TRBV9|.|.|TRBJ2-1
TGTGCCAGCAGCGTGGCCGACAACTACAATGAGCAGTTCTTC
CASSVADNYNEQFF
>TRBV10-3|.|few|TRBJ2-2
TGTGCCATCAGTATGACAGATACCACCGGGGAGCTGTTTTTT
CAISMTDTTGELFF
>TRBV7-6|TRBD2|.|TRBJ2-3
TGTGCCAGCAGCGAACTAGCGGTCGGCACAGATACGCAGTATTTT
CASSELAVGTDTQYF